A selection of T cell receptor beta chains follows, all from one sample in a study of human T cells and chemical hapten exposure. Using its own MiXCR run on the RACE reads, TCRdb lists one record per CDR3 protein. The sample lists 350,000 or so distinct CDR3 sequences, 5.5% to 8% occurring once. The material sequenced was whole blood, taken in connection with sensitization to the hapten diphenylcyclopropenone (DPC). The origin of the receptors is a woman younger than 30 with alopecia areata. Some clones in this sample may be carry-over from other donors' samples. CDR3s include the opening cysteine and the closing phenylalanine or tryptophan. The D gene is left open where the match is weak. Where a row states a size, it is once, few, many or the class of an expanded clone; other rows omit it.

V gene: TRBV3-1
clone size: .
J gene: TRBJ1-5
CDR3 length: 15
D gene: TRBD1
CDR3 protein: CASSQDPGGQQPQHF
CDR3 DNA: TGTGCCAGCAGCCAAGATCCAGGGGGCCAACAGCCCCAGCATTTT

V gene: TRBV2
clone size: few
J gene: TRBJ2-7
CDR3 length: 15
D gene: TRBD1
CDR3 protein: CASSEAGTGGYEQYF
CDR3 DNA: TGTGCCAGCAGTGAAGCTGGGACAGGGGGCTACGAGCAGTACTTC

V gene: TRBV11-1
clone size: many
J gene: TRBJ1-1
CDR3 length: 14
D gene: .
CDR3 protein: CASSLSETGPGAFF
CDR3 DNA: TGTGCCAGCAGCTTATCGGAAACAGGGCCTGGCGCTTTCTTT

V gene: TRBV3-1
clone size: .
J gene: TRBJ2-3
CDR3 length: 14
D gene: TRBD2
CDR3 protein: CASSNRGVTDTQYF
CDR3 DNA: TGTGCCAGCAGTAATCGGGGGGTCACAGATACGCAGTATTTT

V gene: TRBV6-5
clone size: many
J gene: TRBJ2-3
CDR3 length: 14
D gene: .
CDR3 protein: CASSLGTTTDTQYF
CDR3 DNA: TGTGCCAGCAGTCTCGGGACCACCACAGATACGCAGTATTTT

V gene: TRBV6-5
clone size: few
J gene: TRBJ2-1
CDR3 length: 22
D gene: TRBD2
CDR3 protein: CASSYSWWARTSGASSYNEQFF
CDR3 DNA: TGTGCCAGCAGTTACTCATGGTGGGCGAGGACTAGCGGGGCCAGCTCCTACAATGAGCAGTTCTTC

V gene: TRBV12-3/TRBV12-4
clone size: .
J gene: TRBJ1-1
CDR3 length: 14
D gene: .
CDR3 protein: CASSPFLLGSEAFF
CDR3 DNA: TGTGCCAGCAGCCCTTTCCTTCTGGGCTCTGAAGCTTTCTTT

V gene: TRBV20-1
clone size: .
J gene: TRBJ1-3
CDR3 length: 17
D gene: TRBD1
CDR3 protein: CSASGTGGPISGNTIYF
CDR3 DNA: TGCAGTGCCTCCGGGACAGGGGGTCCAATCTCTGGAAACACCATATATTTT

V gene: TRBV18
clone size: many
J gene: TRBJ1-5
CDR3 length: 13
D gene: TRBD1
CDR3 protein: CASSDRGQQPQHF
CDR3 DNA: TGTGCCAGCTCCGACCGGGGACAGCAGCCCCAGCATTTT

V gene: TRBV7-2
clone size: few
J gene: TRBJ1-1
CDR3 length: 15
D gene: .
CDR3 protein: CASSETYLIGTEAFF
CDR3 DNA: TGTGCCAGCAGCGAGACTTACCTAATCGGCACTGAAGCTTTCTTT

V gene: TRBV4-2
clone size: .
J gene: TRBJ1-4
CDR3 length: 14
D gene: TRBD1
CDR3 protein: CASSLGQGAEKLFF
CDR3 DNA: TGTGCCAGCAGCCTTGGACAGGGGGCTGAAAAACTGTTTTTT

V gene: TRBV4-1
clone size: .
J gene: TRBJ1-3
CDR3 length: 16
D gene: TRBD1
CDR3 protein: CASSQADRGSGNTIYF
CDR3 DNA: TGCGCCAGCAGCCAAGCGGACAGGGGCTCTGGAAACACCATATATTTT

V gene: TRBV11-2
clone size: many
J gene: TRBJ2-3
CDR3 length: 14
D gene: .
CDR3 protein: CASSLEGAIGTQYF
CDR3 DNA: TGTGCCAGCAGCTTAGAAGGGGCAATTGGTACGCAGTATTTT

V gene: TRBV6-5
clone size: .
J gene: TRBJ2-3
CDR3 length: 15
D gene: TRBD2
CDR3 protein: CASSYSAGGVDTQYF
CDR3 DNA: TGTGCCAGCAGTTACTCGGCGGGGGGGGTAGATACGCAGTATTTT

V gene: TRBV4-2
clone size: many
J gene: TRBJ1-6
CDR3 length: 15
D gene: .
CDR3 protein: CASSQEDTYNSPLHF
CDR3 DNA: TGTGCCAGCAGCCAAGAGGACACCTACAATTCACCCCTCCACTTT

V gene: TRBV18
clone size: many
J gene: TRBJ2-4
CDR3 length: 15
D gene: .
CDR3 protein: CASSPVPGDGDIQYF
CDR3 DNA: TGTGCCAGCTCACCAGTTCCAGGGGATGGAGACATTCAGTACTTC

V gene: TRBV3-1
clone size: many
J gene: TRBJ2-7
CDR3 length: 15
D gene: .
CDR3 protein: CASSQDAHRVREQYF
CDR3 DNA: TGTGCCAGCAGCCAAGATGCCCACAGAGTACGCGAGCAGTACTTC

V gene: TRBV7-2
clone size: few
J gene: TRBJ2-3
CDR3 length: 16
D gene: TRBD1
CDR3 protein: CASSSETGTGMDTQYF
CDR3 DNA: TGTGCCAGCAGCTCGGAGACCGGGACAGGGATGGATACGCAGTATTTT

V gene: TRBV9
clone size: .
J gene: TRBJ2-1
CDR3 length: 14
D gene: .
CDR3 protein: CASSVVVTSNEQFF
CDR3 DNA: TGTGCCAGCAGCGTAGTTGTGACTAGCAATGAGCAGTTCTTC

V gene: TRBV6-6
clone size: few
J gene: TRBJ1-1
CDR3 length: 14
D gene: .
CDR3 protein: CASSQWVMNTEAFF
CDR3 DNA: TGTGCCAGCAGCCAGTGGGTAATGAACACTGAAGCTTTCTTT

V gene: TRBV5-5
clone size: few
J gene: TRBJ1-5
CDR3 length: 15
D gene: TRBD1
CDR3 protein: CASSWGQGAYQPQHF
CDR3 DNA: TGTGCCAGCAGCTGGGGACAGGGGGCATATCAGCCCCAGCATTTT

V gene: TRBV3-1
clone size: few
J gene: TRBJ2-7
CDR3 length: 12
D gene: .
CDR3 protein: CASSQAGNEQYF
CDR3 DNA: TGTGCCAGCAGCCAAGCAGGGAACGAGCAGTACTTC